The T cell receptor beta chain described here comes from a study of T cells in Graves' hyperthyroidism and ophthalmopathy (dated by TCRdb to the late 2010s). Regarding the complete study: To identify TCR V-J signatures that set the groups apart, the researchers used a discovery cohort of 100 or so patients, made up of approximately 43 with Graves' ophthalmopathy and about 55 with stable Graves' hyperthyroidism. Prospective prediction of ophthalmopathy was tested in an independent validation cohort consisting of some 20 hyperthyroidism patients and approximately 16 patients who later progressed to ophthalmopathy. The roughly 91 discovery patients were randomly divided into training and test sets at a 7:3 ratio. In addition, the study compared T-cell repertoires in thyroid tissue and in blood from 6 or 7 Graves' hyperthyroidism patients. After blood sampling, hyperthyroidism patients were treated with methimazole at a starting dose of 30 mg daily, and ophthalmopathy patients were treated with high-dose intravenous methylprednisolone. TCR Vbeta CDR3 sequencing of approximately 140 peripheral blood samples (43 ophthalmopathy, some 75 hyperthyroidism and roughly 17 progressor patients) is reported in the paper.

The study at large found these results: In cross-validation, a model built on a 13 V-J signature told ophthalmopathy apart from stable hyperthyroidism with over 85% sensitivity and roughly 81% specificity, and in testing the same model reached 80%/75%. Most expanded thyroid clonotypes (frequency above 0.001) were also found in blood, which suggests that blood repertoires may mirror thyroid immune responses. Sample size was not statistically predetermined, and investigators were not blinded to group allocation. During validation, the model predicted progression to ophthalmopathy a median of approximately 6.5 months ahead of onset, with almost 71% sensitivity and roughly 75% specificity.

This clonotype has more than one count but fewer than ten. Its antigen is still unknown. Base qualities are missing; no much larger clone stands one base away. Amplification of TCR beta CDR3 regions was carried out from RNA transcripts. A first-round RT-PCR of the TCR CDR3 used the HTBI primer set with the Qiagen OneStep RT-PCR kit. A second multiplex PCR round built the libraries, followed by size selection and purification. The libraries were sequenced on an Illumina HiSeq2000 using paired-end 100 bp reads. Concerning the study's data processing: SOAPnuke was used to process the raw data, with reads discarded if the reads contained adapters or uncalled bases, had a mean Phred below 15, or lacked an exact constant-primer or identifier match. COPE v1.2.5 was used to merge high-quality paired reads, and clonotypes were defined as unique nucleotide sequences. Clonotypes were aligned to IMGT TRBV, TRBD and TRBJ reference segments using MiTCR v1.1. The analysis included only V-J combinations with a frequency above 0.0001, which together covered 99.2% of the repertoires. A TCS score was defined as the ratio between F50 (clonal expansion) and ExV (chaos), using BLOSUM62-based TCRdist between CDR3 peptides within each V-J. Welch's t-statistics and random forest reduced roughly 500 V-J features to 13, which were used in a naive Bayes classifier (R e1071). TCRdb passed the public sequencing reads through fastp at Q25 and MiXCR, retaining productive beta sequences. Under each unique CDR3 protein, matching rows form one entry showing the most common genes and DNA. The V and J calls follow TCRdb's processing rather than the paper's. This sample comprises hundreds of thousands of distinct CDR3 sequences, approximately 44% of them detected only once. The ten largest clones represent nearly 8.5% of the sample.

A patient counted as having stable Graves' hyperthyroidism if no progression to ophthalmopathy occurred over 18 months of follow-up. Hyperthyroidism patients were newly diagnosed, had a disease duration of under 2 months, and were aged 18 to 65 years. Patients with uncontrolled infections, other autoimmune diseases, pregnancy or lactation were excluded. Diagnoses were based on clinical symptoms, serum thyroxine and TRAb, thyroid ultrasound and orbital computed tomography. Total RNA was extracted using Trizol reagent, and RNA quality was assessed on an Agilent 2100 Bioanalyzer. Looking up the germline V gene (reference sequence) yields CDR1 LNHDA and CDR2 SQIVND. The CDR3 holds 15 amino acids from the cysteine to the phenylalanine. The kept DNA is CDR3 alone, 45 bases in frame from the first base. V was cut back by 3 bases and J by 2 bases, leaving a gap of 11 bases between them.

Sequencing was performed on peripheral blood or thyroid tissue (not recorded which). This clonotype originated in a young woman with Graves' hyperthyroidism. Donor details come from another sample of the same person, matched by shared clones. The chain couples TRBV19 to TRBJ1-5; a weak D assignment points to TRBD1 (5 bases agree). Here the CDR3 is given as CASSITGRGNQPQHF. The DNA sequence is as follows: TGTGCCAGTAGTATTACGGGGCGCGGCAATCAGCCCCAGCATTTT.